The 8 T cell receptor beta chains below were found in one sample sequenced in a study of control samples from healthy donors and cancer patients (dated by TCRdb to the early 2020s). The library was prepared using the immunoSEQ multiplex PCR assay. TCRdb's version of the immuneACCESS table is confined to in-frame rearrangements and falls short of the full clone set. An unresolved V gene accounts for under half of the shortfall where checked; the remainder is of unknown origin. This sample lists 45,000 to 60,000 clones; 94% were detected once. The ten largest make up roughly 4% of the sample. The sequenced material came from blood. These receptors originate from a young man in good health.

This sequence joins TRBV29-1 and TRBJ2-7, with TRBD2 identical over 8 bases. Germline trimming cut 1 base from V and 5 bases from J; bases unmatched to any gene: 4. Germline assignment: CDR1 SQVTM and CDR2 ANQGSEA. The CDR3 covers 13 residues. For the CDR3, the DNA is TGCAGCGTTGAAGCCAGCGGGAGAAACGAGCAGTACTTC. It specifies CSVEASGRNEQYF.

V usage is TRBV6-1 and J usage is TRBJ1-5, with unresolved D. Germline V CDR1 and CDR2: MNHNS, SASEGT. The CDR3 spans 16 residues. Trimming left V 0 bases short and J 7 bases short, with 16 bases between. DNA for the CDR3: TGTGCCAGCAGTGAAGCCTTTTTGGGGTCGGGCCAGCCCCAGCATTTT. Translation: CASSEAFLGSGQPQHF.

The CDR3: CATSQGRRNQPQHF. DNA for the CDR3: TGTGCCACCAGTCAGGGAAGACGGAATCAGCCCCAGCATTTT. The chain uses TRBV24-1 and TRBJ1-5, with TRBD1 as a possible D gene (5 bases). Germline lookup yields CDR1 KGHDR and CDR2 SFDVKD. The V end was cut by 6 bases, the J end by 4 bases, with 12 bases between. The CDR3 spans 14 residues.

CDR3 region: CSVEVKTPHEQYF. The CDR3 bases are TGCAGCGTTGAGGTGAAGACCCCCCACGAGCAGTACTTC. The chain recombines TRBV29-1 with TRBJ2-7, with D hard to call. Trimming left V 3 bases short and J 5 bases short, with 14 bases between. The CDR3 sequence is 13 residues long. Germline V lookup: CDR1 SQVTM, CDR2 ANQGSEA.

This CDR3 reads CASSQGDSRTPDCYTF. As DNA, the CDR3 is TGTGCCAGCAGCCAAGGAGATTCTAGGACACCGGATTGCTACACCTTC. The rearrangement uses TRBV4-2 and TRBJ1-2; D may be TRBD1 (5 bases). The germline V gene has CDR1 LGHNA and CDR2 YNFKEQ. This CDR3 region has 16 residues. Trimming cost V 1 base and J 9 bases, with 21 bases left between them.

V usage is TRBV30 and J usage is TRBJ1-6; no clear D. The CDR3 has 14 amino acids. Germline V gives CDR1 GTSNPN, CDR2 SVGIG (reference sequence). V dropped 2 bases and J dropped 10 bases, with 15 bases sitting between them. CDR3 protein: CAWSNFGQGSPLHF. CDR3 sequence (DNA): TGTGCCTGGAGTAATTTTGGGCAAGGCTCACCCCTCCACTTT.

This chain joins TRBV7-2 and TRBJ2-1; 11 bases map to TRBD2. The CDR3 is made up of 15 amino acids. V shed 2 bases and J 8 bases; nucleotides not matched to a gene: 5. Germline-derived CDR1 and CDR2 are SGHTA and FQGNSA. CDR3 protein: CASSLRLAGWDEQFF. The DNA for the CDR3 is TGTGCCAGCAGCTTAAGACTAGCGGGATGGGATGAGCAGTTCTTC. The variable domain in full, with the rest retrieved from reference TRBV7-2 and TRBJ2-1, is GAGVSQSPSNKVTEKGKDVELRCDPISGHTALYWYRQSLGQGLEFLIYFQGNSAPDKSGLPSDRFSAERTGGSVSTLTIQRTQQEDSAVYLCASSLRLAGWDEQFFGPGTRLTVL.

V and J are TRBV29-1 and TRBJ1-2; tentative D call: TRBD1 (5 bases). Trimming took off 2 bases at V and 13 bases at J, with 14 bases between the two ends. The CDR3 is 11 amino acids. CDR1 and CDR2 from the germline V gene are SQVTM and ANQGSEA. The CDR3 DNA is TGCAGCGTTGAACAGGGACTTGATGGCACCTTC. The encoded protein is CSVEQGLDGTF.